The next 23 T cell receptor beta chains were all read from a single sample in a study of monozygotic twins with inflammatory bowel disease (dated by TCRdb to the late 2010s). Library generation was performed with 5' RACE. Sequencer: Illumina HiSeq 2500. TCRdb reprocessed the reads and lists each CDR3 protein sequence as a single entry, with no DNA. This specimen's table enumerates about 300,000 distinct CDR3 sequences. Approximately 5.9% of the sample lies in the top ten. Sequencing used blood. The receptors here all came from a human donor with ulcerative colitis or Crohn's disease, or a healthy co-twin of an affected twin (not recorded which).

The J gene is TRBJ1-5, the V gene TRBV12-3 or TRBV12-4; TCRdb reports TRBD1, a call that lacks DNA to check it against. There are 15 residues in the CDR3. The CDR3 region is CASSLWGVSNQPQHF.

The gene calls are TRBV20-1 and TRBJ2-7; TCRdb outputs TRBD1, but without DNA this stays unchecked. Germline assignment: CDR1 DFQATT and CDR2 SNEGSKA (reference sequence). The CDR3 loop spans 13 amino acids. This CDR3 is CSARSGAIYEQYF.

The chain employs TRBV9 and TRBJ2-7; TCRdb designates TRBD1, a call that cannot be tested without DNA. The CDR3 sequence is 14 residues long. Looked up from germline, CDR1 is SGDLS and CDR2 is YYNGEE. CDR3 sequence: CASSSDRYSYEQYF.

The chain is built from TRBV20-1 and TRBJ1-6. The CDR3 loop spans 16 amino acids. Germline assignment: CDR1 DFQATT and CDR2 SNEGSKA (reference sequence). CDR3 amino acids: CSARDLSWASPSPLHF.

V usage is TRBV5-5 and J usage is TRBJ1-2. Germline V gene lookup returns CDR1 SGHKS and CDR2 YYEKEE (reference sequence). The CDR3 runs to 14 residues. The CDR3 sequence: CASSLEAVRFGYTF.

J is TRBJ2-1 and V is TRBV9; TCRdb lists TRBD2, though no DNA is available to test this call. Germline V CDR1 and CDR2: SGDLS, YYNGEE. The CDR3 has 14 residues. The CDR3 sequence is CASNSMGLASEQFF.

The chain uses TRBV7-9 and TRBJ1-3; the TCRdb call, TRBD1, lacks DNA for checking. CDR3 length: 15 amino acids. Germline V gene sequence: CDR1 SEHNR, CDR2 FQNEAQ (reference sequence). CDR3 sequence reads: CASRTTGQTAGTIYF.

CDR3 sequence reads: CASSTAGTGGSEAFF. The gene calls are TRBV7-8 and TRBJ1-1; TCRdb lists TRBD1, though no DNA is available to test this call. The CDR3 loop spans 15 amino acids. CDR1 is SGHVS, CDR2 FQNEAQ, per germline.

The chain joins TRBV29-1 to TRBJ1-5; with no DNA, the TCRdb D assignment of TRBD1 cannot be verified. The germline V gene has CDR1 SQVTM and CDR2 ANQGSEA. This CDR3 region has 13 residues. CDR3 in amino acids: CSVARDRGQPQHF. Full variable domain (missing parts from reference TRBV29-1 and TRBJ1-5): SAVISQKPSRDICQRGTSLTIQCQVDSQVTMMFWYRQQPGQSLTLIATANQGSEATYESGFVIDKFPISRPNLTFSTLTVSNMSPEDSSIYLCSVARDRGQPQHFGDGTRLSIL.

The chain employs TRBV5-1 and TRBJ1-1. CDR3 length: 15 residues. CDR1 and CDR2 (germline): SGHRS, YFSETQ. CDR3 amino acids: CASSLRGRRAPEAFF.

This chain links TRBV7-9 with TRBJ1-4. The length of the CDR3 is 17 residues. Per the germline V gene, CDR1 is SEHNR and CDR2 is FQNEAQ (reference sequence). The CDR3 is CASSVGTLNPTNEKLFF.

The gene calls are TRBV7-9 and TRBJ2-7; TCRdb designates TRBD1, a call that cannot be tested without DNA. This CDR3 is 16 amino acids long. In germline, CDR1 is SEHNR, CDR2 FQNEAQ (reference sequence). CDR3 region: CASSLGQVGASYEQYF.

The rearrangement links TRBV7-2 to TRBJ1-5. This CDR3 has 15 residues. Germline assignment: CDR1 SGHTA and CDR2 FQGNSA. CDR3 region: CASSLDGRSNQPQHF.

The chain has TRBV6-2 or TRBV6-3 and TRBJ2-4. CDR1 and CDR2 (germline): MNHEY, SVGEGT. The CDR3 has 14 amino acids. This CDR3 is CASSSEGAKNMQYF.

The chain carries TRBV20-1 and TRBJ2-7; TCRdb names TRBD2, which stays unverified in the absence of DNA. The length of the CDR3 is 14 residues. From germline, CDR1 is DFQATT and CDR2 SNEGSKA (reference sequence). The CDR3 reads CSARVSGSRYEQYF.

The chain combines TRBV10-2 with TRBJ1-6; the TCRdb D gene call, TRBD1, has no DNA to confirm it. This CDR3 contains 14 residues. Per the germline V gene, CDR1 is WSHSY and CDR2 is SAAADI. CDR3 amino acids: CASSEARGGPPLHF.

This sequence joins TRBV7-9 and TRBJ2-1; the TCRdb D gene call, TRBD2, has no DNA to confirm it. The length of the CDR3 is 15 residues. Germline values: CDR1 SEHNR, CDR2 FQNEAQ (reference sequence). The CDR3 sequence is CASSLAGTSGNEQFF.

The chain links TRBV6-5 to TRBJ2-2; TCRdb picks TRBD2, but there is no DNA to check that call. The CDR3 totals 15 residues. CDR1 is MNHEY, CDR2 SVGAGI, per germline. Here the CDR3 reads CASSYLAGGTGELFF.

This chain joins TRBV4-1 and TRBJ2-7; TCRdb indicates TRBD2, and absent DNA this call remains unverified. Germline V lookup: CDR1 MGHRA, CDR2 YSYEKL. The CDR3 spans 17 residues. The chain's CDR3 is CASSQLLFPSGRYEQYF.

The genes are TRBV12-3 or TRBV12-4 and TRBJ1-5. This CDR3 has 13 residues. The CDR3 sequence: CASSLRPNQPQHF.

The rearrangement uses TRBV11-1 and TRBJ2-7. CDR3 size: 12 residues. Germline lookup yields CDR1 SGHAT and CDR2 FQDESV (reference sequence). This chain's CDR3 is CASSLSPRGQYF.

The chain couples TRBV6-4 to TRBJ2-2; TCRdb's D call, TRBD1, is unchecked because there is no DNA. Germline loops: CDR1 MRHNA, CDR2 SNTAGT. The CDR3 extends over 20 amino acids. CDR3 protein: CASRKKLPGQAQSNTGELFF.

The chain has TRBV12-3 or TRBV12-4 and TRBJ1-1. The CDR3 is made up of 13 amino acids. The chain's CDR3 is CASRRGVGTEAFF.